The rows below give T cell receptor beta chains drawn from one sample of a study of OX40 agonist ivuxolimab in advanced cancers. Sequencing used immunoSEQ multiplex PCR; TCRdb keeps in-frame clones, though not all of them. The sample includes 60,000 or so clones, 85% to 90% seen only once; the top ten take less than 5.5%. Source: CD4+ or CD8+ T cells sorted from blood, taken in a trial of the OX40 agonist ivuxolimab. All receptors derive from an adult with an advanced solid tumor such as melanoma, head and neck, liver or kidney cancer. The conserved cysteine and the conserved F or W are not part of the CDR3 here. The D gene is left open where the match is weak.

SARPEETQY	TRBV20-1	.
ASRTSDYEQY	TRBV6-5	TRBD2
ASSLASSGGAGYGYT	TRBV7-9	.
ASRGRDSGNTIY	TRBV28	.
ASSLGPGAGNTIY	TRBV7-9	.
ASRGTSHSTDTQY	TRBV2	.
ASRIGPGLAEYEQY	TRBV7-3	TRBD2
ATSKEEIYGYT	TRBV15	.
ASSFTGVNTDTQY	TRBV7-3	TRBD1
SVELGRGGTGELF	TRBV29-1	.
AIRDPTGTSGSNEQF	TRBV10-3	TRBD2
ASSPERGRQPQH	TRBV18	.
ASSVRLAFFSEQF	TRBV2	TRBD2
AIKGREGVDEQF	TRBV10-3	TRBD2
ASSLRRGQDRYGTQY	TRBV7-9	.
ASSISYMNTEAF	TRBV7-2	.
ASSPLGLGENYGYT	TRBV18	.
ASSERTGGTNKLYNEQF	TRBV18	TRBD1
ASSSVRTGELF	TRBV7-2	.
ASSSPRSGANVLT	TRBV6-5	.
ASSPTGPLGQGAIRF	TRBV18	TRBD1
ASSLSGRKSNQPQH	TRBV5-6	.
ASSLQGVQGYEQY	TRBV11-2	TRBD1
ASSPGTVNYGYT	TRBV5-4	TRBD1